This entry lists 8 T cell receptor beta chains sequenced from one sample in a study of blood T cell repertoires in COVID-19. Profiling relied on immunoSEQ multiplex PCR, and the TCRdb table lists in-frame clones only, not all of them. Found here are approximately 250,000 clones, around 90% of them singletons; the top ten hold 1%. Material: PBMCs or T cells enriched from blood (not recorded which). The receptors here all came from a woman younger than 45 who had recovered from COVID-19.

This chain connects TRBV5-4 to TRBJ1-1, with TRBD1 matching over 8 bases. This CDR3 spans 14 amino acids. V lost 5 bases and J lost 5; bases outside the gene matches: 8. Per the germline V gene, CDR1 is SGHNT and CDR2 is YYREEE (reference sequence). CDR3 protein: CASRLGQGGTEAFF. Here the CDR3 DNA reads TGTGCCAGCAGGCTAGGACAGGGAGGGACTGAAGCTTTCTTT.

This sequence joins TRBV19 and TRBJ1-3; TRBD1 aligns across 8 bases. Germline CDR1 LNHDA, CDR2 SQIVND (reference sequence). With V trimmed by 7 bases and J by 4 bases, 3 bases remained unmatched. This CDR3 contains 13 residues. This CDR3 reads CASNRDRGNTIYF. CDR3 DNA: TGTGCCAGTAACCGGGACAGGGGAAACACCATATATTTT.

The chain combines TRBV6-4 with TRBJ2-7, with TRBD1 identical over 9 bases. J gave up 2 bases and V 6 bases, and 5 bases lay outside the gene matches. CDR3 length: 14 amino acids. Germline V lookup: CDR1 MRHNA, CDR2 SNTAGT. CDR3 in amino acids: CASSPGTGPYEQYF. The CDR3 bases are TGTGCCAGCAGCCCCGGGACAGGGCCCTACGAGCAGTACTTC.

The chain links TRBV7-3 to TRBJ2-1, with 7 positions matching TRBD1. The V gene end was trimmed by 2 bases and the J gene end by 3 bases; junction bases not matched to a gene: 4. This CDR3 spans 15 amino acids. Germline-derived CDR1 and CDR2 are SGHTA and FQGTGA. The CDR3 bases are TGTGCCAGCAGCTTAGGTGGGACAGACTACAATGAGCAGTTCTTC. It specifies CASSLGGTDYNEQFF.

The chain recombines TRBV5-1 with TRBJ1-1; D ambiguous. Germline CDR1 is SGHRS and CDR2 is YFSETQ. Trimming cost V 6 bases and J 6 bases, with 18 bases left between them. The CDR3 is made up of 14 amino acids. The CDR3 DNA is TGCGCCAGCACCCGAGGCAGTCTCACCTCTGAAGCTTTCTTT. Translation gives CASTRGSLTSEAFF.

This clone showed up just once. The V and J genes are TRBV29-1 and TRBJ2-5; TRBD2 might be the D (6 bases). The CDR3 covers 13 residues. With 3 bases removed from V and 4 bases from J, the gap between germline ends came to 12 bases. Germline V gives CDR1 SQVTM, CDR2 ANQGSEA. DNA for the CDR3: TGCAGCGTTGATCGGCGGGGAGGAGAGACCCAGTACTTC. As protein: CSVDRRGGETQYF.

The gene calls are TRBV5-4 and TRBJ2-7; 8 nucleotides align to TRBD2. The CDR3 loop spans 16 amino acids. The germline V gene has CDR1 SGHNT and CDR2 YYREEE (reference sequence). V lost 4 bases and J lost 4; bases outside the gene matches: 13. CDR3 amino acids: CASSVATGGKRYEQYF. CDR3 DNA sequence: TGTGCCAGCAGCGTGGCAACGGGGGGGAAGCGGTACGAGCAGTACTTC.

The rearrangement links TRBV18 to TRBJ1-5; D unclear. This CDR3 comprises 12 residues. V was pared by 3 bases and J by 4 bases, with 4 bases between. CDR1 and CDR2 (germline): KGHSH, LQKENI. The CDR3 nucleotides read TGTGCCAGCTCACCTCCAAATCAGCCCCAGCATTTT. Protein sequence: CASSPPNQPQHF.